Listed below are T cell receptor beta chains from one sample, sequenced in a study of blood T cell repertoires in COVID-19. Repertoires were generated with immunoSEQ multiplex PCR, while TCRdb's copy carries only in-frame clones and drops some. The sample yields approximately 30,000 clones, 76% seen once. Sequencing was done on a sample of peripheral blood. These TCRs come from a man in his 70s with acute or convalescent COVID-19. CDR3s include the opening cysteine and the closing phenylalanine or tryptophan. A D gene is named only where the DNA matches it firmly. Size is omitted from some rows. Given values are once, few, many or a class for expanded clones.

>TRBJ2-1|.|TRBV19|TRBD2
TGTGCCAGTAGTCTCCCCTCGGGACTAGCGGGGGGTAAGTCCTACAATGAGCAGTTCTTC
CASSLPSGLAGGKSYNEQFF
>TRBJ2-1|.|TRBV6-1|TRBD2
TGTGCCAGCAGTGATCTTAGCGGGAGGAACTACAATGAGCAGTTCTTC
CASSDLSGRNYNEQFF
>TRBJ2-2|once|TRBV7-7|TRBD1
TGTGCCAGCAGCCGGGGACAGGGGGCGGTCGGGGAGCTGTTTTTT
CASSRGQGAVGELFF
>TRBJ2-1|once|TRBV11-1|.
TGTGCCAGCAGCGGGCTAGCCGGGGGTGAGCAGTTCTTC
CASSGLAGGEQFF
>TRBJ2-5|.|TRBV7-9|.
TGTGCCAGCAGCCCCCCTATTACGACCCAGTACTTC
CASSPPITTQYF
>TRBJ1-2|.|TRBV28|TRBD1
TGTGCCAGCAGTTTTGGGACAGGGCCAACGGGGGGCTACACCTTC
CASSFGTGPTGGYTF
>TRBJ2-7|.|TRBV11-1|TRBD2
TGTGCCAGCAGCCCGGGAGGTACGGGTGCCCGCTACGAGCAGTACTTC
CASSPGGTGARYEQYF
>TRBJ1-4|.|TRBV7-3|.
TGTGCCAGCAGTCCGGCGACAGGTGATATTGAAAAACTGTTTTTT
CASSPATGDIEKLFF
>TRBJ2-7|.|TRBV3-1/TRBV3-2|.
TGTGCCAGCAGCCAGCGATACAGCTACGAGCAGTACTTC
CASSQRYSYEQYF
>TRBJ2-7|.|TRBV24-1|.
TGTGCCACCAGTGACCCCTCCGAGGGGGCCTACGAGCAGTACTTC
CATSDPSEGAYEQYF
>TRBJ1-2|.|TRBV6-2/TRBV6-3|TRBD1
TGTGCCAGCAGTTATGGGCAGGGGGCCTTCTATGGCTACACCTTC
CASSYGQGAFYGYTF
>TRBJ1-6|medium-sized|TRBV5-4|.
TGTGCCAGCAGCTTGGATTCCGGTAATTCACCCCTCCACTTT
CASSLDSGNSPLHF
>TRBJ2-3|.|TRBV6-2/TRBV6-3|TRBD1
TGTGCCAGCAGTTACTCGAAAGTCAAAGGGACAGGGGGCGCCGATACGCAGTATTTT
CASSYSKVKGTGGADTQYF
>TRBJ2-7|few|TRBV28|TRBD1
TGTGCCAGCAGCTGGACAGGTCCCTACGAGCAGTACTTC
CASSWTGPYEQYF
>TRBJ2-1|.|TRBV27|.
TGTGCCAGCACCGTGGGAGGTGAGCAGTTCTTC
CASTVGGEQFF
>TRBJ2-7|.|TRBV28|TRBD1
TGTGCCAGTCCCGGGACAGGGTGCGAGCAGTACTTC
CASPGTGCEQYF
>TRBJ1-1|.|TRBV6-5|TRBD1
TGTGCCAGCAGTCCCCGGGACAGGGACGGTGAAGCTTTCTTT
CASSPRDRDGEAFF
>TRBJ2-1|once|TRBV21-1|.
TGTGCCAGCAGCAGGTCCCAGCGGGAGGCCTACAATGAGCAGTTCTTC
CASSRSQREAYNEQFF
>TRBJ2-7|once|TRBV11-2|.
TGTGCCAGCAGCTTGGAGGGGGCCGAGCAGTACTTC
CASSLEGAEQYF
>TRBJ2-3|.|TRBV3-1/TRBV3-2|TRBD2
TGTGCCAGCAGCCTTGGACTAGCGGGAGGAGGGGCGCATACGCAGTATTTT
CASSLGLAGGGAHTQYF
>TRBJ2-7|few|TRBV19|TRBD2
TGTGCCAGTAAGAGAGCCGGGACTAGCTCCTACGAGCAGTACTTC
CASKRAGTSSYEQYF
>TRBJ2-7|.|TRBV27|.
TGTGCCAGCACCCTTAGGGCTAGCGCGTCCTACGAGCAGTACTTC
CASTLRASASYEQYF
>TRBJ2-3|many|TRBV3-1/TRBV3-2|.
TGTGCCAGCAGCCACAATAGAGACAGTACGCAGTATTTT
CASSHNRDSTQYF
>TRBJ1-5|.|TRBV5-6|.
TGTGCCAGCAGCTTGGGTCAGAGGAATCAGCCCCAGCATTTT
CASSLGQRNQPQHF
>TRBJ2-2|.|TRBV19|.
TGTGCCAGTAGTTATATCCCTAGGACACGGGACACCGGGGAGCTGTTTTTT
CASSYIPRTRDTGELFF
>TRBJ2-7|.|TRBV18|TRBD2
TGTGCCAGCTCACCACCGGCGGGAGGTTACTACGAGCAGTACTTC
CASSPPAGGYYEQYF
>TRBJ1-5|.|TRBV30|.
TGTGCCTGGAGTGTGGAGGGAGCGGGTCAGCCCCAGCATTTT
CAWSVEGAGQPQHF
>TRBJ1-5|.|TRBV4-2|.
TGTGCCAGCAGCCACCTAGGACAAAATCAGCCCCAGCATTTT
CASSHLGQNQPQHF
>TRBJ1-2|.|TRBV28|TRBD1
TGTGCCAGCAGTTTGGATGGGACAGCCGCTAAAGGCTACACCTTC
CASSLDGTAAKGYTF
>TRBJ2-1|.|TRBV5-6|TRBD1
TGTGCCAGCAGCAAGGGACAGCCCCCCATCGAGCAGTTCTTC
CASSKGQPPIEQFF
>TRBJ1-1|few|TRBV3-1/TRBV3-2|TRBD1
TGTGCCAGCAGCAACGGACAGGTTGAAGCTTTCTTT
CASSNGQVEAFF
>TRBJ1-1|.|TRBV19|TRBD1
TGTGCCAGTAGTAAAGGGACAGTTTGGGCCACTGAAGCTTTCTTT
CASSKGTVWATEAFF
>TRBJ2-7|.|TRBV5-5|TRBD2
TGTGCCAGCACACCGACCGGGACTAGCGGCTACGAGCAGTACTTC
CASTPTGTSGYEQYF
>TRBJ2-3|.|TRBV4-2|.
TGTGCCAGCAGCCAAGATCGTGAGGATACGCAGTATTTT
CASSQDREDTQYF
>TRBJ2-7|.|TRBV6-2/TRBV6-3|TRBD1
TGTGCCAGCAGTTACGGGGACAGGGCGGTTGACGAGCAGTACTTC
CASSYGDRAVDEQYF
>TRBJ1-3|.|TRBV9|.
TGTGCCAGCAGCGCGCTACAGGGAAATACCGGAAACACCATATATTTT
CASSALQGNTGNTIYF
>TRBJ2-1|.|TRBV19|.
TGTGCCAGTAGTATAGTGCTCGGGAGTAAGGATGAGCAGTTCTTC
CASSIVLGSKDEQFF
>TRBJ2-2|.|TRBV7-2|TRBD2
TGTGCCAGCAGGCCTAGCGGGGGAGGCGGGGAGCTGTTTTTT
CASRPSGGGGELFF
>TRBJ1-5|.|TRBV7-2|.
TGTGCCAGCAGCCCTACCAGACAGGCTAATCAGCCCCAGCATTTT
CASSPTRQANQPQHF
>TRBJ2-7|once|TRBV5-4|.
TGTACCAGCAGCTTGGAACAGGGAAACTACGAGCAGTACTTC
CTSSLEQGNYEQYF
>TRBJ2-1|.|TRBV19|TRBD1
TGTGCCAGTAGTCAACAGGGGGCCTACAATGAGCAGTTCTTC
CASSQQGAYNEQFF
>TRBJ2-5|.|TRBV7-2|TRBD2
TGTGCCAGCAGCCCCCGACTAGCGGGGGAGCAGACCCAGTACTTC
CASSPRLAGEQTQYF
>TRBJ2-1|.|TRBV7-9|TRBD2
TGTGCCAGCAGCACAAAGACTAGCGGGATATTCTATGAGCAGTTCTTC
CASSTKTSGIFYEQFF
>TRBJ1-5|once|TRBV10-3|.
TGTGCCATCAGCCCAGGGGACCAGCCCCAGCATTTT
CAISPGDQPQHF
>TRBJ2-1|.|TRBV24-1|TRBD1
TGTGCCACCAGTGACGTAGGGGGCCCGTACTCCTACAATGAGCAGTTCTTC
CATSDVGGPYSYNEQFF
>TRBJ1-4|.|TRBV6-5|.
TGTGCCAGCAGTTACAAGGGGATAGCTTTCCCAGAAAAACTGTTTTTT
CASSYKGIAFPEKLFF
>TRBJ1-4|.|TRBV12-3/TRBV12-4|TRBD1
TGTGCCAGCACTCAGACAGGGGGCGAAAAACTGTTTTTT
CASTQTGGEKLFF
>TRBJ2-2|few|TRBV4-3|.
TGCGCCAGCAGCCAAGATCGGGCGGGAACGGACGCCGGGGAGCTGTTTTTT
CASSQDRAGTDAGELFF
>TRBJ1-1|.|TRBV7-2|.
TGTGCCAGCAGCCCCTCGGGACTTTTGATGAACACTGAAGCTTTCTTT
CASSPSGLLMNTEAFF
>TRBJ2-1|.|TRBV5-8|.
TGTGCCAGCAGTAAGAGGGGGAGCTCCTACAATGAGCAGTTCTTC
CASSKRGSSYNEQFF
>TRBJ1-5|few|TRBV9|.
TGTGCCAGCAGCGTAGGCGGGGATAGCAATCAGCCCCAGCATTTT
CASSVGGDSNQPQHF
>TRBJ2-5|.|TRBV28|TRBD2
TGTGCCAGCAGTTTATGGGCGGGGGGCCAGCGGGCGACCCAGTACTTC
CASSLWAGGQRATQYF
>TRBJ1-2|.|TRBV7-9|TRBD1
TGTGCCAGCAGCTCAGGGGGGCGCTTCGGGTATGGCTACACCTTC
CASSSGGRFGYGYTF
>TRBJ2-5|.|TRBV4-3|TRBD2
TGCGCCAGCAGCCCTACTAGCGGGGGGGCGGGTGAGACCCAGTACTTC
CASSPTSGGAGETQYF
>TRBJ1-4|.|TRBV18|.
TGTGCCAGCTCAAAGCCCGGTTCTGCGACTAATGAAAAACTGTTTTTT
CASSKPGSATNEKLFF